This T cell receptor beta chain comes out of a study of blood T cell repertoires in COVID-19. Assay: immunoSEQ multiplex PCR; the TCRdb copy retains only in-frame clones and omits some. Of about 300,000 clones in the sample, around four fifths were seen once. The sequence derives from a woman aged 45-60 years with acute or convalescent COVID-19. The sample comprised peripheral blood.

The CDR3 coding sequence is TGCAGCGTTGACGGGGGAGGAGACACCATATATTTT. Translating it yields CSVDGGGDTIYF. This sequence joins TRBV29-1 and TRBJ1-3; a possible D gene is TRBD1 (5 bases). The V and J ends lost 3 bases and 8 bases respectively, with 11 bases between them. This CDR3 is 12 amino acids long. Germline lookup yields CDR1 SQVTM and CDR2 ANQGSEA.